The 32 T cell receptor beta chains below come from one sample, sequenced in a study of blood T cell repertoires in COVID-19. The protocol was immunoSEQ multiplex PCR, while the TCRdb copy is restricted to in-frame clones and leaves out a portion. The repertoire consists of some 100,000 clones, with around 88% occurring once and the leading ten covering about 5.3%. The sample was peripheral blood. These receptors all come from a human donor in a cohort sampled during active COVID-19.

The J gene is TRBJ2-3, the V gene TRBV3-1 (or the pseudogene TRBV3-2); D gene uncertain. The CDR3 runs 17 residues. Germline lookup yields CDR1 LGHDT and CDR2 YNNKEL (reference sequence). Trimming removed 5 bases from V and 3 bases from J, with 21 bases in between. The CDR3 region has the DNA TGTGCCAGCAGCGGGCCCGAACTCCCAGGTGGTACAGATACGCAGTATTTT. Translation: CASSGPELPGGTDTQYF.

The table lists this clone with a count of one. The rearrangement uses TRBV4-3 and TRBJ1-1, with D possibly matching TRBD1 (5 bases). Germline-derived CDR1 and CDR2 are LGHNA and YSLEER. V was cut by 0 bases and J by 10 bases, with 15 bases left in between. CDR3 length: 14 amino acids. CDR3 loop: CASSQERNLGGAFF. The CDR3 DNA follows: TGCGCCAGCAGCCAAGAACGAAACCTCGGGGGAGCTTTCTTT.

The V gene is TRBV9, the J gene TRBJ2-3; 11 positions match TRBD2. From germline, CDR1 is SGDLS and CDR2 YYNGEE. V shed 4 bases, J shed 3 bases, and the junction held 4 bases outside the gene matches. This CDR3 is 15 amino acids long. In DNA form, the CDR3 reads TGTGCCAGCAGCAGGGGACTAGCGGCGACAGATACGCAGTATTTT. Protein product: CASSRGLAATDTQYF.

The chain combines TRBV19 with TRBJ2-7, with D perhaps TRBD1 (6 bases). Deletions cut 1 base from V and 2 bases from J, with 12 bases between. Germline assignment: CDR1 LNHDA and CDR2 SQIVND (reference sequence). This CDR3 has 15 residues. The CDR3, as DNA: TGTGCCAGTAGTATAGTAGGGTCAGGGGCCTACGAGCAGTACTTC. It is translated as CASSIVGSGAYEQYF.

The CDR3 region is CATSDGVAGGLYEQYF. The CDR3 bases are TGTGCCACCAGTGATGGGGTGGCGGGAGGCCTCTACGAGCAGTACTTC. The V and J genes are TRBV24-1 and TRBJ2-7; TRBD2 aligns across 8 bases. The CDR3 totals 16 residues. V lost 3 bases, J lost 3 bases, and 9 bases stayed unmatched. CDR1 and CDR2 from the germline V gene are KGHDR and SFDVKD.

The table lists this clone with a few counts. V is TRBV3-1 (or the pseudogene TRBV3-2) and J is TRBJ2-5; possibly TRBD1 for D (5 bases). Germline values: CDR1 LGHDT, CDR2 YNNKEL (reference sequence). Trimming shortened V by 0 bases and J by 4 bases, and 12 bases separated the two germline ends. The CDR3 totals 15 residues. CDR3 bases: TGTGCCAGCAGCCAAGATTCAGGGTCGCGAGAGACCCAGTACTTC. This sequence encodes CASSQDSGSRETQYF.

The chain couples TRBV30 to TRBJ1-5; 9 nucleotides agree with TRBD1. Trimming cost V 3 bases and J 0 bases; bases outside gene matches: 0. The germline CDR1 and CDR2 sequences are GTSNPN and SVGIG (reference sequence). This CDR3 has 14 amino acids. The CDR3 DNA reads as TGTGCCTGGAGGGACAGGGGTAGCAATCAGCCCCAGCATTTT. Its translation is CAWRDRGSNQPQHF. Full variable domain (remainder filled in from reference TRBV30 and TRBJ1-5): SQTIHQWPATLVQPVGSPLSLECTVEGTSNPNLYWYRQAAGRGLQLLFYSVGIGQISSEVPQNLSASRPQDRQFILSSKKLLLSDSGFYLCAWRDRGSNQPQHFGDGTRLSIL.

V gene TRBV19 combines with J gene TRBJ2-5; perhaps TRBD2 as D (5 bases). The CDR3 is 15 amino acids. Germline values: CDR1 LNHDA, CDR2 SQIVND (reference sequence). The V end was cut by 3 bases, the J end by 1 base, with 12 bases between. The CDR3 nucleotides are TGTGCCAGTAGTATGGCTAGCCTCACCCAAGAGACCCAGTACTTC. Amino acids: CASSMASLTQETQYF.

This chain connects TRBV7-9 to TRBJ2-3; 9 nucleotides align to TRBD2. Germline V gene lookup returns CDR1 SEHNR and CDR2 FQNEAQ (reference sequence). The CDR3 covers 14 residues. Trimming cost V 5 bases and J 1 base; bases outside gene matches: 1. The CDR3 DNA sequence: TGTGCCAGCAGCGCGGGAGGGGGCACAGATACGCAGTATTTT. Its protein is CASSAGGGTDTQYF.

The chain carries TRBV5-4 and TRBJ1-1; D is unresolved. CDR1 is SGHNT, CDR2 YYREEE, per germline (reference sequence). Trimming took 4 bases from V and 5 from J, leaving 9 bases between them. This CDR3 spans 12 amino acids. The CDR3 loop reads CASSLRETEAFF. Here the CDR3 DNA reads TGTGCCAGCAGCCTGAGGGAAACTGAAGCTTTCTTT.

The rearrangement uses TRBV4-1 and TRBJ2-2; D is uncertain. Deletions cut 6 bases from V and 0 bases from J, with 11 bases between. Germline values: CDR1 MGHRA, CDR2 YSYEKL. This CDR3 contains 15 residues. In DNA form, the CDR3 reads TGCGCCAGCAGGTCCGCGAGCACGAACACCGGGGAGCTGTTTTTT. Translated, it gives CASRSASTNTGELFF.

The count of this clone is one. This chain connects TRBV27 to TRBJ1-5; unclear D gene. The V end was cut by 6 bases, the J end by 9 bases, with 15 bases between. This CDR3 contains 13 residues. Germline lookup yields CDR1 MNHEY and CDR2 SMNVEV (reference sequence). The CDR3 sequence is CASRAGSIGPQHF. CDR3 coding DNA: TGTGCCAGCAGAGCCGGGTCTATCGGGCCCCAGCATTTT.

This chain uses TRBV6-5 with TRBJ2-7; unclear D gene. With 8 bases removed from V and 3 bases from J, the gap between germline ends came to 17 bases. The CDR3 sequence is 14 residues long. Germline CDR1 reads MNHEY; CDR2 reads SVGAGI. As DNA, the CDR3 is TGTGCCAGCGTCACCCTGTCGAGGTTCTACGAGCAGTACTTC. Protein: CASVTLSRFYEQYF.

This clone was detected a few times. The CDR3 DNA sequence: TGTGCCAGCAGACCAGGCAGGGGCGGGAACATTCAGTACTTC. This sequence encodes CASRPGRGGNIQYF. The gene calls are TRBV6-6 and TRBJ2-4; weak D call: TRBD1 (6 bases). Trimming pared 6 bases from V and 7 bases from J, leaving 16 bases between. The CDR3 totals 14 residues. CDR1 MNHNY and CDR2 SVGAGI come from the germline V gene (reference sequence).

The chain is built from TRBV2 and TRBJ1-3; tentatively, D is TRBD1 (5 bases). The CDR3 runs to 14 residues. With 5 bases removed from V and 3 bases from J, the gap between germline ends came to 11 bases. CDR1 and CDR2 from the germline V gene are SNHLY and FYNNEI. CDR3 in amino acids: CASSPQAFGNTIYF. In DNA, the CDR3 is TGTGCCAGCAGTCCACAGGCCTTTGGAAACACCATATATTTT.

This clone has a handful of counts. The chain uses TRBV27 and TRBJ1-1; D not certain. Trimming pared 4 bases from V and 5 bases from J, leaving 5 bases between. The CDR3 has 11 amino acids. Germline V CDR1 and CDR2: MNHEY, SMNVEV (reference sequence). The CDR3 is CASSSPTEAFF. CDR3 DNA sequence: TGTGCCAGCAGTTCTCCGACTGAAGCTTTCTTT.

The V and J genes are TRBV6-5 and TRBJ1-2, with unresolved D. Germline values: CDR1 MNHEY, CDR2 SVGAGI. The CDR3 runs 12 residues. Trimming stripped 6 bases from V and 5 bases from J, with 10 bases between. Written as DNA, the CDR3 is TGTGCCAGCAGGGACGGGAGATATGGCTACACCTTC. Its translation: CASRDGRYGYTF.

The chain links TRBV11-3 to TRBJ1-1; 11 nucleotides align to TRBD1. CDR1 SGHNT and CDR2 YENEEA come from the germline V gene. Unmatched junction bases numbered 6, after V lost 8 bases and J lost 10 bases. The CDR3 length is 12 residues. The CDR3 region is CASGQGAGGAFF. The CDR3 DNA sequence: TGTGCCAGCGGACAGGGGGCCGGGGGAGCTTTCTTT.

The CDR3 spells CSASLQGRSGANVLTF. CDR3 in DNA: TGCAGTGCTAGTCTCCAGGGCCGCTCTGGGGCCAACGTCCTGACTTTC. This sequence joins TRBV20-1 and TRBJ2-6; possible D gene TRBD1, 5 bases. The CDR3 contains 16 residues. V lost 3 bases and J lost 0, with 12 bases in between. Germline CDR1 and CDR2: DFQATT and SNEGSKA (reference sequence).

The chain employs TRBV5-1 and TRBJ2-1; possible D gene TRBD1, 6 bases. Germline V gives CDR1 SGHRS, CDR2 YFSETQ. The V end was cut by 0 bases, the J end by 6 bases, with 7 bases between. The CDR3 is made up of 13 amino acids. Here the CDR3 reads CASSLVQGNEQFF. The CDR3, as DNA: TGCGCCAGCAGCTTGGTACAGGGCAATGAGCAGTTCTTC.

The V call is TRBV27, the J call TRBJ1-5, with a tentative D call TRBD1 (5 bases). This CDR3 contains 17 residues. V was cut by 0 bases and J by 7 bases, with 19 bases left in between. Germline V CDR1 and CDR2: MNHEY, SMNVEV (reference sequence). CDR3 sequence reads: CASSLSFSGLSGQPQHF. CDR3 coding DNA: TGTGCCAGCAGTTTATCGTTTTCGGGACTAAGTGGCCAGCCCCAGCATTTT.

CDR3 coding DNA: TGTGCCAGCTCAGCGGGGGGGGAGGTCACTGAAGCTTTCTTT. Its protein is CASSAGGEVTEAFF. The chain links TRBV18 to TRBJ1-1; weak D call: TRBD1 (5 bases). The CDR3 spans 14 residues. V was trimmed by 5 bases and J by 4 bases, leaving 14 bases between them. From germline, CDR1 is KGHSH and CDR2 LQKENI. Full variable domain (rest looked up from reference TRBV18 and TRBJ1-1): NAGVMQNPRHLVRRRGQEARLRCSPMKGHSHVYWYRQLPEEGLKFMVYLQKENIIDESGMPKERFSAEFPKEGPSILRIQQVVRGDSAAYFCASSAGGEVTEAFFGQGTRLTVV.

This chain connects TRBV7-3 to TRBJ2-1, with D possibly TRBD1 on 6 matching bases. The V end was cut by 4 bases, the J end by 5 bases, with 12 bases between. Looked up from germline, CDR1 is SGHTA and CDR2 is FQGTGA. This CDR3 is built from 14 residues. The CDR3 DNA follows: TGTGCCAGCAGCTCTCGAGGGGGAAACAATGAGCAGTTCTTC. Residues: CASSSRGGNNEQFF.

This chain connects TRBV12-3 or TRBV12-4 to TRBJ2-1; D ambiguous. V lost 6 bases, J lost 11 bases, and 8 bases lay in between. The CDR3 spans 10 residues. The CDR3 DNA reads TGTGCCAGCAGCACTATTCAGCAGTTCTTC. Amino acids: CASSTIQQFF.

A single count supports this clone. The chain combines TRBV18 with TRBJ1-1; D perhaps matches TRBD1 (5 bases). V gave up 3 bases and J gave up 3 bases, with 14 bases separating them. The CDR3 totals 15 residues. Germline CDR1 reads KGHSH; CDR2 reads LQKENI. The CDR3 nucleotides are TGTGCCAGCTCACCTTCGAAGCAGGGTCACACTGAAGCTTTCTTT. This sequence encodes CASSPSKQGHTEAFF.

The V and J genes are TRBV5-6 and TRBJ2-7; 11 bases align to TRBD2. CDR1 is SGHDT and CDR2 is YYEEEE in the germline V gene. The CDR3 loop spans 14 amino acids. Trimming cost V 1 base and J 9 bases; bases outside gene matches: 6. DNA for the CDR3: TGTGCCAGCAGCTTGTGGCTAGCGGGAGGTGTGCAGTACTTC. Protein: CASSLWLAGGVQYF.

V and J are TRBV30 and TRBJ2-7, with 7 nucleotides matching TRBD2. CDR1 and CDR2 (germline): GTSNPN, SVGIG (reference sequence). The V and J ends lost 0 bases and 3 bases, in that order; junction bases with no gene match: 8. This CDR3 has 15 residues. CDR3 residues: CAWSVVLGGSYEQYF. The CDR3 DNA follows: TGTGCCTGGAGTGTAGTGCTTGGCGGGAGCTACGAGCAGTACTTC.

The chain carries TRBV29-1 and TRBJ2-7, with 9 bases matching TRBD1. Germline-derived CDR1 and CDR2 are SQVTM and ANQGSEA. This CDR3 has 14 amino acids. The junction had 13 bases not matched to a gene; V was cut back by 7 bases and J by 6 bases. The CDR3 nucleotides read TGCAGCGCAGGGGCGGGACAGGGTGTCACCGAGCAGTACTTC. Translating gives CSAGAGQGVTEQYF.

This chain links TRBV20-1 with TRBJ2-1; D uncertain. The V gene lost 3 bases and the J gene lost 5 bases, with 8 bases spanning the gap. The CDR3 has 12 residues. The V gene's germline CDR1 is DFQATT and CDR2 SNEGSKA (reference sequence). The chain's CDR3 is CSASQKNNEQFF. As DNA, the CDR3 is TGCAGTGCTAGTCAGAAAAACAATGAGCAGTTCTTC.

The chain recombines TRBV19 with TRBJ1-5, with no clear D. V lost 5 bases and J lost 9, with 17 bases in between. This CDR3 comprises 14 residues. Germline CDR1 is LNHDA and CDR2 is SQIVND (reference sequence). Here the CDR3 DNA reads TGTGCCAGTAGTCCCGGGTCCTATAATGGGCCCCAGCATTTT. It codes for CASSPGSYNGPQHF.

This sequence joins TRBV11-1 and TRBJ2-5; 8 bases fit TRBD2. From germline, CDR1 is SGHAT and CDR2 FQDESV (reference sequence). V was pared by 5 bases and J by 4 bases, with 12 bases of the junction left unmatched. This CDR3 is built from 16 residues. The CDR3 loop reads CASSPTSGGALETQYF. CDR3 in DNA: TGTGCCAGCAGCCCTACTAGCGGCGGAGCTCTAGAGACCCAGTACTTC.

CDR3 protein: CASSLQGLSTDTQYF. The CDR3 coding sequence is TGCGCCAGCAGCTTACAGGGCCTCAGCACAGATACGCAGTATTTT. The chain has TRBV5-1 and TRBJ2-3; a weak D match, TRBD1 (6 bases). This CDR3 has 15 amino acids. CDR1 and CDR2 (germline): SGHRS, YFSETQ. Trimming left V 2 bases short and J 0 bases short, with 10 bases between. The full variable domain, in which reference TRBV5-1 and TRBJ2-3 provide the parts outside the CDR3, is KAGVTQTPRYLIKTRGQQVTLSCSPISGHRSVSWYQQTPGQGLQFLFEYFSETQRNKGNFPGRFSGRQFSNSRSEMNVSTLELGDSALYLCASSLQGLSTDTQYFGPGTRLTVL.